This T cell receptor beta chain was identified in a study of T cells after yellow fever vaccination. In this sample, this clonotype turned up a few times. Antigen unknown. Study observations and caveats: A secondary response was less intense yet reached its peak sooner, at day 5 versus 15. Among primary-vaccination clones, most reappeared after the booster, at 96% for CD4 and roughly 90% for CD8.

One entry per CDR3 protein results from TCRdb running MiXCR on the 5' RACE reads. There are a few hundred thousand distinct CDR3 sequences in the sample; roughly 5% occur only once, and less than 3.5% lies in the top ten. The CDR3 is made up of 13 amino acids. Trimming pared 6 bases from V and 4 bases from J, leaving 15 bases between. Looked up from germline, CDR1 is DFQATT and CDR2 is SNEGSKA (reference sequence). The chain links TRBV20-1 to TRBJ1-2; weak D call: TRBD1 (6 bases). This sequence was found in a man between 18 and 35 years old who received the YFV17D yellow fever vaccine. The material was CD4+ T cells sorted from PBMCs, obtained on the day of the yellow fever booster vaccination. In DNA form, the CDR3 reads TGCAGTGCGACGGGGGGCGCAGGCTATGGCTACACCTTC. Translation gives CSATGGAGYGYTF.